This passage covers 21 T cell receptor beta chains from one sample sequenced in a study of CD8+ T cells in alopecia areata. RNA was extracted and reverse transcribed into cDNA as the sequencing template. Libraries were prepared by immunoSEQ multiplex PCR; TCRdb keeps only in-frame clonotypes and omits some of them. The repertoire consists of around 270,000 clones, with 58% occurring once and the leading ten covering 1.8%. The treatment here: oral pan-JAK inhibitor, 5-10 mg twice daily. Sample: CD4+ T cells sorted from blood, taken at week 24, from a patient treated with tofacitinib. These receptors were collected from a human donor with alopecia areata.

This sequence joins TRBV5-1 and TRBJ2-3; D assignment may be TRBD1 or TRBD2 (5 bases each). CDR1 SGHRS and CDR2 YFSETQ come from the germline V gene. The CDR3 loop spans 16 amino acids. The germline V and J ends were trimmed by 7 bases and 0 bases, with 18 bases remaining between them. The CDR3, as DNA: TGCGCCAGCTCTCTCTGGGGACGGATTAGCACAGATACGCAGTATTTT. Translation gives CASSLWGRISTDTQYF. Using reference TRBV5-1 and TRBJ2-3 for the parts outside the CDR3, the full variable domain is KAGVTQTPRYLIKTRGQQVTLSCSPISGHRSVSWYQQTPGQGLQFLFEYFSETQRNKGNFPGRFSGRQFSNSRSEMNVSTLELGDSALYLCASSLWGRISTDTQYFGPGTRLTVL.

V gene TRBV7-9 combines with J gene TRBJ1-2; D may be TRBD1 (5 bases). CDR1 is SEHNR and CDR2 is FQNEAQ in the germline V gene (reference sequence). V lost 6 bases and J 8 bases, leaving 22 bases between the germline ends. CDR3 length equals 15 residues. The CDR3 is CASSQIYMAPGGYTF. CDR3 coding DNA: TGTGCCAGCAGTCAAATTTACATGGCCCCAGGGGGCTACACCTTC.

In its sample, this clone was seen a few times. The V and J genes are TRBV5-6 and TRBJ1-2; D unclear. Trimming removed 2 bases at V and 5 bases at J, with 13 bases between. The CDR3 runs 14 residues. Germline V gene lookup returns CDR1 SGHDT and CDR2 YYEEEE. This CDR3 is CASSFTASRYGYTF. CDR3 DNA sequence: TGTGCCAGCAGCTTCACAGCCTCCCGGTATGGCTACACCTTC.

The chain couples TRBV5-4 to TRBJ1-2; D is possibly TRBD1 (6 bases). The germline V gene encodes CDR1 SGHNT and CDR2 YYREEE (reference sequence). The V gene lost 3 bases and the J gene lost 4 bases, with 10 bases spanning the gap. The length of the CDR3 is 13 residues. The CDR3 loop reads CASSSGTSYGYTF. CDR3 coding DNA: TGTGCCAGCAGCTCCGGGACATCCTATGGCTACACCTTC.

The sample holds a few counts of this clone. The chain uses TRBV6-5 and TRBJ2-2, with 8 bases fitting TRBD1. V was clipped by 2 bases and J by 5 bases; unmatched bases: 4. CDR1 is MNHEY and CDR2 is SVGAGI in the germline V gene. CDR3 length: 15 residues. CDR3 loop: CASSYRQGRTGELFF. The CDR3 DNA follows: TGTGCCAGCAGTTACCGACAGGGGAGGACCGGGGAGCTGTTTTTT.

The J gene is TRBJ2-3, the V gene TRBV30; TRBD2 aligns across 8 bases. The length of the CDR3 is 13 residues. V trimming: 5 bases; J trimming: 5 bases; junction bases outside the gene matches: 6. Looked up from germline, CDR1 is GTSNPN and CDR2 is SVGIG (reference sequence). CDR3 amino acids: CAWGPGGEDTQYF. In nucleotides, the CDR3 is TGTGCCTGGGGACCCGGGGGGGAAGATACGCAGTATTTT. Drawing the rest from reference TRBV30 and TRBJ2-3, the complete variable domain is SQTIHQWPATLVQPVGSPLSLECTVEGTSNPNLYWYRQAAGRGLQLLFYSVGIGQISSEVPQNLSASRPQDRQFILSSKKLLLSDSGFYLCAWGPGGEDTQYFGPGTRLTVL.

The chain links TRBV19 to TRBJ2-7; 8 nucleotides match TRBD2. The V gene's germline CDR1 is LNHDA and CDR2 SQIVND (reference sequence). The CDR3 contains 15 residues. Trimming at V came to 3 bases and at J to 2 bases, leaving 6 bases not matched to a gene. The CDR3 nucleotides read TGTGCCAGTAGTATCGGGACTAGGGGCCCCTACGAGCAGTACTTC. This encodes CASSIGTRGPYEQYF.

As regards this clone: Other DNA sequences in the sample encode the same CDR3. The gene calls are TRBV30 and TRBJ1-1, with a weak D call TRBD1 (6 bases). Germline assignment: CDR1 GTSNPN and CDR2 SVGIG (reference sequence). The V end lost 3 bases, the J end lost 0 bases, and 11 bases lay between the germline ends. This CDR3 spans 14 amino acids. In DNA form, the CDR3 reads TGTGCCTGGAGCAGGGGCAGGCTGAACACTGAAGCTTTCTTT. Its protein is CAWSRGRLNTEAFF.

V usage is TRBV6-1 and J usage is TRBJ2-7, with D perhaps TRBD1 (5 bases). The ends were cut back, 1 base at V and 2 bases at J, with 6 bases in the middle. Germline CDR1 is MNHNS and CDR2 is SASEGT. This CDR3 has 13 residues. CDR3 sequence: CASSEGQPYEQYF. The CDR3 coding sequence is TGTGCCAGCAGTGAAGGACAGCCCTACGAGCAGTACTTC.

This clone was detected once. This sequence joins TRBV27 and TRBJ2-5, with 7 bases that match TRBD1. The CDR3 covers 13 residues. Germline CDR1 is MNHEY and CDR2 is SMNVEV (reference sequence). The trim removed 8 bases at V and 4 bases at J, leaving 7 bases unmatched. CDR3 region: CASGKQGSETQYF. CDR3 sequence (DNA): TGTGCCAGCGGCAAACAGGGGTCAGAGACCCAGTACTTC.

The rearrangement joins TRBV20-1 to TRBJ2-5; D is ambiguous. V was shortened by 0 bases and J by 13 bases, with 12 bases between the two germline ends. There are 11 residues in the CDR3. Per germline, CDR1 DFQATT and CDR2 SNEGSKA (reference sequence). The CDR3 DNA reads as TGCAGTGCTAGAGATTCTGGGATCCGGTACTTC. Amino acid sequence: CSARDSGIRYF.

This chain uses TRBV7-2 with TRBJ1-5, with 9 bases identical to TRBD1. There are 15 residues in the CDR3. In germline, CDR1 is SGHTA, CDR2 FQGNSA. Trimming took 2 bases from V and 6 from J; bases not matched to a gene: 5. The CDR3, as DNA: TGTGCCAGCAGCTTATTGGGACAGGGTATTCAGCCCCAGCATTTT. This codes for CASSLLGQGIQPQHF.

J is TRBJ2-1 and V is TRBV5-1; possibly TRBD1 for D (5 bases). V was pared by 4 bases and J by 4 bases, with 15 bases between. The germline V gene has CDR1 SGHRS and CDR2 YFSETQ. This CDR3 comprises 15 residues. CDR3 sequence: CASSQDTNTYNEQFF. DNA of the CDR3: TGCGCCAGCAGCCAGGACACCAACACTTACAATGAGCAGTTCTTC.

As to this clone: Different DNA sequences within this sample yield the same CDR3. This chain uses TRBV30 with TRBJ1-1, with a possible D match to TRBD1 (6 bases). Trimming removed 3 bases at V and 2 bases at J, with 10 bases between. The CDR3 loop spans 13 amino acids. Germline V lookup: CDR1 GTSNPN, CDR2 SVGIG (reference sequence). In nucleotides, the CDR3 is TGTGCCTGGAGCCGACAGGTCAACACTGAAGCTTTCTTT. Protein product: CAWSRQVNTEAFF.

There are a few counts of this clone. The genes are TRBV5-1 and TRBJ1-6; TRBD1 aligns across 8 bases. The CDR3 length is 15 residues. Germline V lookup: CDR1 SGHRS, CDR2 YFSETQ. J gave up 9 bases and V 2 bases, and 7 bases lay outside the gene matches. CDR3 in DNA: TGCGCCAGCAGCTTATCGACAGGGGTTGGTTCACCCCTCCACTTT. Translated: CASSLSTGVGSPLHF.

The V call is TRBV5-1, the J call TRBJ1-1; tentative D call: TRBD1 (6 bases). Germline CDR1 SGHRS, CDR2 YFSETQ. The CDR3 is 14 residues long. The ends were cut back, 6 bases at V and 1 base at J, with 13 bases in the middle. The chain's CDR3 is CASTQTGANTEAFF. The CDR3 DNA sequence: TGCGCCAGCACTCAGACAGGTGCGAACACTGAAGCTTTCTTT.

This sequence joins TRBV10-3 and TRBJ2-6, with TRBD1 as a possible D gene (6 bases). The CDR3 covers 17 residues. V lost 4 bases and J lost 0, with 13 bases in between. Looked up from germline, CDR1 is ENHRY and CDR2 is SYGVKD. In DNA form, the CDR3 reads TGTGCCATCAGTGTCCGGGACACCTCCTCTGGGGCCAACGTCCTGACTTTC. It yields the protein CAISVRDTSSGANVLTF.

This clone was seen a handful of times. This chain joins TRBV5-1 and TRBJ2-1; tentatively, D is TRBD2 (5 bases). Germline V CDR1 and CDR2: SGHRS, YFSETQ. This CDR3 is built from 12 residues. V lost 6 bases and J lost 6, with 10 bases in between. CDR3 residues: CASKLAVNEQFF. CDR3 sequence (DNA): TGCGCCAGCAAGCTAGCAGTCAATGAGCAGTTCTTC.

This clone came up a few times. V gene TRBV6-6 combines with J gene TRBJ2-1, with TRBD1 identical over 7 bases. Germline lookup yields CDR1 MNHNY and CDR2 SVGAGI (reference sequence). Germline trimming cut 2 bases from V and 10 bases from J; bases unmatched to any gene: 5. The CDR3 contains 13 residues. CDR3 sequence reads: CASSYNRGGEQFF. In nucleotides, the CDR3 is TGTGCCAGCAGTTACAACAGGGGTGGCGAGCAGTTCTTC.

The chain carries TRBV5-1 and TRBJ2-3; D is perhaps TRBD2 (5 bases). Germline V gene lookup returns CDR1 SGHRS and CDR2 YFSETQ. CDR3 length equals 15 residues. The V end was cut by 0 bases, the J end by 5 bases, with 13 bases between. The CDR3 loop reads CASSLEGRWVDTQYF. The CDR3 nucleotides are TGCGCCAGCAGCTTGGAAGGGAGATGGGTAGATACGCAGTATTTT.

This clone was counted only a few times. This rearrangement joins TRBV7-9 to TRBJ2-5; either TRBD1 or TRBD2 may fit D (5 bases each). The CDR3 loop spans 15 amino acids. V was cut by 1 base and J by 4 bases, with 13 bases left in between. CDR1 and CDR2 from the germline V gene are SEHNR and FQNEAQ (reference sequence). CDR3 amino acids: CASSLGDRGGETQYF. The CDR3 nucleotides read TGTGCCAGCAGCTTAGGGGACCGCGGTGGAGAGACCCAGTACTTC.